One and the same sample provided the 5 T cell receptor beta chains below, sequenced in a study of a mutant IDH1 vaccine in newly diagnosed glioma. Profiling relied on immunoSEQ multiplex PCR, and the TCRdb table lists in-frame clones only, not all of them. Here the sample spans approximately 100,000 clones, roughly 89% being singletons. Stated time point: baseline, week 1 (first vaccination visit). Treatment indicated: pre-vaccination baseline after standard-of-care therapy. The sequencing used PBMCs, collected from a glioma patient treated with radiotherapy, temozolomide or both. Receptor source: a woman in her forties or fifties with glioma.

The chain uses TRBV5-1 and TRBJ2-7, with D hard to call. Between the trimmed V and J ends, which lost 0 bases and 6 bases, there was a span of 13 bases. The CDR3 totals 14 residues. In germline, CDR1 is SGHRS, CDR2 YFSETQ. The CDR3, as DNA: TGCGCCAGCAGCTTGGCCCAGGATCTCACCGAGCAGTACTTC. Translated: CASSLAQDLTEQYF. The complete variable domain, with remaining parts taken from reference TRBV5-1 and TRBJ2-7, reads KAGVTQTPRYLIKTRGQQVTLSCSPISGHRSVSWYQQTPGQGLQFLFEYFSETQRNKGNFPGRFSGRQFSNSRSEMNVSTLELGDSALYLCASSLAQDLTEQYFGPGTRLTVT.

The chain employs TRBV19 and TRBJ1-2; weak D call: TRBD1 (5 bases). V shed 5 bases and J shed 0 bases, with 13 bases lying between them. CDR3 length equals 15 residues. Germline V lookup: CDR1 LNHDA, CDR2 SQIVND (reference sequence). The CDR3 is CASSGTVFSNYGYTF. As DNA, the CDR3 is TGTGCCAGTAGTGGGACGGTATTTTCTAACTATGGCTACACCTTC.

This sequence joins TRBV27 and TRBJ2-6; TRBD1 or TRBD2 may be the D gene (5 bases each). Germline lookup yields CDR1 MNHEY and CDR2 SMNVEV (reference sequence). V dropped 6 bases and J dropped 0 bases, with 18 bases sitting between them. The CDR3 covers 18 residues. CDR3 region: CASSRAQGTNSGANVLTF. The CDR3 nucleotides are TGTGCCAGCAGCCGGGCCCAAGGGACGAACTCTGGGGCCAACGTCCTGACTTTC.

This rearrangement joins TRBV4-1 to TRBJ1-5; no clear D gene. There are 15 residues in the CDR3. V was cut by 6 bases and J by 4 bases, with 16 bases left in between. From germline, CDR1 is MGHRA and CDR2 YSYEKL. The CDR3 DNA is TGCGCCAGCAGTCTCTTGGGCAGCACGAATCAGCCCCAGCATTTT. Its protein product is CASSLLGSTNQPQHF.

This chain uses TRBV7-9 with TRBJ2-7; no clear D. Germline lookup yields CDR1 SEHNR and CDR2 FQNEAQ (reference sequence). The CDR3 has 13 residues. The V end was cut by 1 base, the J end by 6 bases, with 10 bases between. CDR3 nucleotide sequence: TGTGCCAGCAGCTTAGGGGGTGGAAGCGAGCAGTACTTC. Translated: CASSLGGGSEQYF. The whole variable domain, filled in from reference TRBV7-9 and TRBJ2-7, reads DTGVSQNPRHKITKRGQNVTFRCDPISEHNRLYWYRQTLGQGPEFLTYFQNEAQLEKSRLLSDRFSAERPKGSFSTLEIQRTEQGDSAMYLCASSLGGGSEQYFGPGTRLTVT.